The 15 T cell receptor beta chains presented below share a single source sample, sequenced in a study of identical twins. MiXCR, applied by TCRdb to the 5' RACE reads, yields one record per CDR3 protein. The top ten hold roughly 0.42% of the sample, which has fewer than 550,000 distinct CDR3 sequences, around 15% seen once. These data also formed part of another study, on yellow fever vaccine responses in identical twins.

Sequencing was performed on CD4+ T cells sorted from blood. The receptor source for this set is a woman between 18 and 29 years old in good health.

This clonotype has only one observation. The V and J genes are TRBV20-1 and TRBJ2-7; TRBD1 matches at 8 bases. This CDR3 contains 15 residues. Germline CDR1 DFQATT, CDR2 SNEGSKA (reference sequence). The trim removed 0 bases at V and 2 bases at J, leaving 6 bases unmatched. Here the CDR3 DNA reads TGCAGTGCTAGAGATCCGGGACAGGCCCCCTACGAGCAGTACGTC. Encoded protein: CSARDPGQAPYEQYV.

The chain recombines TRBV12-3 or TRBV12-4 with TRBJ2-3, with TRBD2 matching over 7 bases. The CDR3 loop spans 15 amino acids. Trimming cost V 5 bases and J 5 bases; bases outside gene matches: 10. This CDR3 is CASSPAGREGDTQYF. The CDR3 nucleotides read TGTGCCAGCAGTCCAGCGGGGAGGGAGGGAGATACGCAGTATTTT.

V is TRBV4-1 and J is TRBJ1-5; D unresolved. The CDR3 consists of 14 residues. V lost 0 bases and J 4 bases, leaving 7 bases between the germline ends. The germline CDR1 and CDR2 sequences are MGHRA and YSYEKL. The CDR3 loop reads CASSQEESNQPQHF. As DNA, the CDR3 is TGCGCCAGCAGCCAAGAAGAGAGTAATCAGCCCCAGCATTTT.

This clonotype was observed a few times. V gene TRBV12-3 or TRBV12-4 combines with J gene TRBJ2-1; 8 bases map to TRBD2. The length of the CDR3 is 14 residues. The V gene end was trimmed by 5 bases and the J gene end by 7 bases; junction bases not matched to a gene: 7. CDR3 amino acids: CASSRREVLNEQFF. The DNA for the CDR3 is TGTGCCAGCAGTAGGCGGGAGGTTCTGAATGAGCAGTTCTTC.

This clonotype was observed a handful of times. The chain carries TRBV3-1 and TRBJ2-7; 8 bases are a match to TRBD2. CDR1 is LGHDT, CDR2 YNNKEL, per germline (reference sequence). The CDR3 totals 15 residues. Trimming at V came to 1 base and at J to 3 bases, leaving 5 bases not matched to a gene. CDR3 loop: CASSQGTSSFYEQYF. Here the CDR3 DNA reads TGTGCCAGCAGCCAAGGGACTAGCAGTTTCTACGAGCAGTACTTC.

This clonotype was recorded at least ten times. This chain's CDR3 is CASSANRGLNQPQHF. The CDR3 nucleotides read TGTGCCAGCAGCGCTAACAGGGGGCTCAATCAGCCCCAGCATTTT. This chain connects TRBV7-8 to TRBJ1-5; 9 bases align to TRBD1. The length of the CDR3 is 15 residues. J gave up 3 bases and V 5 bases, and 5 bases lay outside the gene matches. Germline assignment: CDR1 SGHVS and CDR2 FQNEAQ.

The chain combines TRBV2 with TRBJ2-7; possibly TRBD1 for D (6 bases). Germline CDR1 reads SNHLY; CDR2 reads FYNNEI. Trimming removed 7 bases at V and 5 bases at J, with 15 bases between. CDR3 length: 13 amino acids. The CDR3 nucleotides are TGTGCCAGCATAGAGCCAGGGGCCGACGAGCAGTACTTC. This encodes CASIEPGADEQYF.

The chain recombines TRBV5-1 with TRBJ2-4; TRBD1 might be the D (6 bases). Trimming took off 3 bases at V and 1 base at J, with 17 bases between the two ends. Germline CDR1 reads SGHRS; CDR2 reads YFSETQ. The CDR3 has 17 residues. CDR3 nucleotides: TGCGCCAGCAGCTCGGTACAGGGTATCGAGGCCAAAAACATTCAGTACTTC. Its translation: CASSSVQGIEAKNIQYF.

The chain joins TRBV5-1 to TRBJ2-3; the D is unclear. This CDR3 is built from 15 residues. V shed 3 bases and J shed 5 bases, with 16 bases lying between them. Germline V gives CDR1 SGHRS, CDR2 YFSETQ. This CDR3 reads CASSSAWNQGDTQYF. In DNA form, the CDR3 reads TGCGCCAGCAGCTCCGCCTGGAACCAAGGAGATACGCAGTATTTT. The full variable domain, with the rest looked up from reference TRBV5-1 and TRBJ2-3, is KAGVTQTPRYLIKTRGQQVTLSCSPISGHRSVSWYQQTPGQGLQFLFEYFSETQRNKGNFPGRFSGRQFSNSRSEMNVSTLELGDSALYLCASSSAWNQGDTQYFGPGTRLTVL.

The sample holds a few counts of this clonotype. V usage is TRBV5-1 and J usage is TRBJ1-4; unclear D gene. Trimming removed 0 bases from V and 3 bases from J, with 9 bases in between. Germline loops: CDR1 SGHRS, CDR2 YFSETQ. The CDR3 extends over 15 amino acids. CDR3 sequence (DNA): TGCGCCAGCAGCTTGGAGTGGAGTGCTAATGAAAAACTGTTTTTT. This sequence encodes CASSLEWSANEKLFF.

The chain uses TRBV28 and TRBJ2-7, with 9 bases lining up with TRBD1. Losses at the gene ends were 9 bases for V and 0 bases for J; bases not matched to a gene: 6. The CDR3 is 14 amino acids. CDR1 MDHEN and CDR2 SYDVKM come from the germline V gene. CDR3 protein: CASAGTGPSYEQYV. Here the CDR3 DNA reads TGTGCCAGTGCCGGGACAGGGCCCTCCTACGAGCAGTACGTC.

V usage is TRBV19 and J usage is TRBJ2-1, with 13 positions matching TRBD2. After removal of 10 bases from V and 8 bases from J, the junction contained 8 bases not matched to a gene. The CDR3 is 14 amino acids. Germline CDR1 is LNHDA and CDR2 is SQIVND (reference sequence). CDR3 protein: CATSGLAGVYEQFF. CDR3 nucleotide sequence: TGTGCCACCTCAGGACTAGCGGGAGTTTATGAGCAGTTCTTC.

J is TRBJ2-5 and V is TRBV28, with 7 nucleotides matching TRBD2. The germline V gene encodes CDR1 MDHEN and CDR2 SYDVKM. This CDR3 is 15 amino acids long. V dropped 6 bases and J dropped 0; count of bases not matched to a gene: 7. The CDR3 DNA reads as TGTGCCAGCAGCAGGATGCGGGGGAACCAAGAGACCCAGTACTTC. Translation gives CASSRMRGNQETQYF. Full variable domain (rest looked up from reference TRBV28 and TRBJ2-5): DVKVTQSSRYLVKRTGEKVFLECVQDMDHENMFWYRQDPGLGLRLIYFSYDVKMKEKGDIPEGYSVSREKKERFSLILESASTNQTSMYLCASSRMRGNQETQYFGPGTRLLVL.

This clonotype has only a few counts. The chain is built from TRBV7-2 and TRBJ2-1; 7 bases agree with TRBD2. CDR3 length: 15 amino acids. V dropped 5 bases and J dropped 0; count of bases not matched to a gene: 4. From germline, CDR1 is SGHTA and CDR2 FQGNSA. DNA for the CDR3: TGTGCCAGCAGCCGGCTAGCGGCCTCCTACAATGAGCAGTTCTTC. Translating it yields CASSRLAASYNEQFF. Full variable domain (missing parts from reference TRBV7-2 and TRBJ2-1): GAGVSQSPSNKVTEKGKDVELRCDPISGHTALYWYRQSLGQGLEFLIYFQGNSAPDKSGLPSDRFSAERTGGSVSTLTIQRTQQEDSAVYLCASSRLAASYNEQFFGPGTRLTVL.

The sample holds a few counts of this clonotype. The rearrangement links TRBV20-1 to TRBJ2-3; a weak D match, TRBD1 (5 bases). The germline V gene encodes CDR1 DFQATT and CDR2 SNEGSKA (reference sequence). CDR3 length equals 14 residues. V lost 6 bases and J lost 6, with 19 bases in between. The CDR3, as DNA: TGCAGTGCACAAATCCCTAGGGGCAGGGATACGCAGTATTTT. This encodes CSAQIPRGRDTQYF.